A selection of T cell receptor beta chains follows, all from one sample in a study of breast tumors, draining lymph nodes, adjacent tissues. A single record per CDR3 protein comes from TCRdb applying MiXCR to the multiplex PCR reads. The sample contains some 130,000 distinct CDR3 sequences, around 21% of which appear only once. The sequenced sample was axillary lymph node tissue. The receptors derive from a female donor with breast cancer. Some clones in this sample may be carry-over from other donors' samples. Each CDR3 is given with its conserved first and last residue. The D gene is left open where the match is weak. Clone size is shown for a subset of rows, as once, few, many or a class of expanded clone.

j_gene: TRBJ1-5
abundance: many
v_gene: TRBV20-1
d_gene: -
CDR3aa: CSVQGNQPQHF
CDR3nt: TGCAGTGTTCAAGGTAATCAGCCCCAGCATTTT

j_gene: TRBJ1-2
abundance: many
v_gene: TRBV7-2
d_gene: -
CDR3aa: CASSPSGRGYGYTF
CDR3nt: TGTGCCAGCAGCCCCTCCGGCAGGGGCTATGGCTACACCTTC

j_gene: TRBJ2-3
abundance: many
v_gene: TRBV20-1
d_gene: -
CDR3aa: CASEVANTQYF
CDR3nt: TGCGCCTCAGAGGTTGCGAATACGCAGTATTTT

j_gene: TRBJ2-7
abundance: few
v_gene: TRBV28
d_gene: -
CDR3aa: CASTTGGTKLEQYF
CDR3nt: TGTGCCAGCACTACCGGGGGGACAAAGCTAGAGCAGTACTTC

j_gene: TRBJ2-7
abundance: many
v_gene: TRBV7-8
d_gene: -
CDR3aa: CASSLSDGPYEQYF
CDR3nt: TGTGCCAGCAGCTTATCTGACGGTCCCTACGAGCAGTACTTC

j_gene: TRBJ1-1
abundance: -
v_gene: TRBV5-1
d_gene: -
CDR3aa: CASSSSRGGYTEAFF
CDR3nt: TGCGCCAGCAGCTCGAGCAGGGGCGGGTACACTGAAGCTTTCTTT

j_gene: TRBJ2-3
abundance: many
v_gene: TRBV27
d_gene: TRBD2
CDR3aa: CASKYGTITDTQYF
CDR3nt: TGTGCCAGCAAATATGGGACTATCACAGATACGCAGTATTTT

j_gene: TRBJ2-5
abundance: many
v_gene: TRBV2
d_gene: -
CDR3aa: CASRIGGETQYF
CDR3nt: TGTGCCAGCAGGATAGGGGGAGAGACCCAGTACTTC

j_gene: TRBJ2-3
abundance: many
v_gene: TRBV6-4
d_gene: -
CDR3aa: CASSDGQMTGEGATDTQYF
CDR3nt: TGTGCCAGCAGTGACGGACAAATGACAGGGGAGGGTGCCACAGATACGCAGTATTTT

j_gene: TRBJ2-2
abundance: -
v_gene: TRBV18
d_gene: TRBD2
CDR3aa: CASSPISVAGTNTGELFF
CDR3nt: TGTGCCAGCTCGCCTATTTCGGTAGCGGGAACGAACACCGGGGAGCTGTTTTTT

j_gene: TRBJ2-3
abundance: -
v_gene: TRBV27
d_gene: TRBD2
CDR3aa: CASSPTHIAGATDTQYF
CDR3nt: TGTGCCAGCAGTCCTACCCACATAGCGGGAGCCACAGATACGCAGTATTTT

j_gene: TRBJ2-2
abundance: many
v_gene: TRBV14
d_gene: -
CDR3aa: CASSDEDGELFF
CDR3nt: TGTGCCAGCAGTGATGAGGACGGGGAGCTGTTTTTT

j_gene: TRBJ2-1
abundance: many
v_gene: TRBV10-2
d_gene: TRBD2
CDR3aa: CASSDMTGGPDEQFF
CDR3nt: TGCGCCAGCAGTGATATGACGGGAGGGCCTGATGAGCAGTTCTTC

j_gene: TRBJ2-3
abundance: many
v_gene: TRBV12-3/TRBV12-4
d_gene: TRBD2
CDR3aa: CASSQPPSGNTDTQYF
CDR3nt: TGTGCCAGCAGCCAACCGCCTAGCGGTAACACAGATACGCAGTATTTT

j_gene: TRBJ2-2
abundance: many
v_gene: TRBV7-8
d_gene: -
CDR3aa: CASSERRANTGELFF
CDR3nt: TGTGCCAGCAGCGAACGACGTGCGAACACCGGGGAGCTGTTTTTT

j_gene: TRBJ1-1
abundance: -
v_gene: TRBV12-3/TRBV12-4
d_gene: -
CDR3aa: CASSPAGNTEAFF
CDR3nt: TGTGCCAGCAGCCCCGCAGGGAACACTGAAGCTTTCTTT

j_gene: TRBJ2-1
abundance: many
v_gene: TRBV5-1
d_gene: -
CDR3aa: CASSLLVGGGEQFF
CDR3nt: TGCGCCAGCAGCTTGTTGGTGGGAGGGGGTGAGCAGTTCTTC

j_gene: TRBJ2-2
abundance: many
v_gene: TRBV11-3
d_gene: -
CDR3aa: CASSPTGTSTGELFF
CDR3nt: TGTGCCAGCAGCCCAACCGGGACATCGACCGGGGAGCTGTTTTTT

j_gene: TRBJ2-1
abundance: few
v_gene: TRBV4-2
d_gene: -
CDR3aa: CASGSSRGEQFF
CDR3nt: TGTGCCAGTGGCAGTTCCAGGGGTGAGCAGTTCTTC

j_gene: TRBJ2-7
abundance: many
v_gene: TRBV20-1
d_gene: -
CDR3aa: CSAYSEITGYEQYF
CDR3nt: TGCAGTGCTTACAGCGAGATTACCGGCTACGAGCAGTACTTC

j_gene: TRBJ2-1
abundance: many
v_gene: TRBV5-8
d_gene: -
CDR3aa: CATGPVYNEQFF
CDR3nt: TGTGCCACCGGGCCGGTGTACAATGAGCAGTTCTTC

j_gene: TRBJ2-1
abundance: -
v_gene: TRBV20-1
d_gene: TRBD2
CDR3aa: CSARRTSGRRSYNEQFF
CDR3nt: TGCAGTGCTAGGCGGACTAGCGGGAGGAGGTCTTACAATGAGCAGTTCTTC

j_gene: TRBJ2-3
abundance: many
v_gene: TRBV7-2
d_gene: -
CDR3aa: CASSLGRADTQYF
CDR3nt: TGTGCCAGCAGCTTAGGAAGGGCAGATACGCAGTATTTT

j_gene: TRBJ1-6
abundance: many
v_gene: TRBV28
d_gene: TRBD1
CDR3aa: CASSLSRDRLKPLHF
CDR3nt: TGTGCCAGCAGTTTATCTCGGGACAGACTAAAACCCCTCCACTTT

j_gene: TRBJ2-3
abundance: many
v_gene: TRBV27
d_gene: TRBD1
CDR3aa: CASRRDRSTDTQYF
CDR3nt: TGTGCCAGCAGGAGGGACAGGAGCACAGATACGCAGTATTTT

j_gene: TRBJ2-7
abundance: many
v_gene: TRBV30
d_gene: -
CDR3aa: CAWIGRSSYEQYF
CDR3nt: TGTGCCTGGATCGGCCGTAGCTCCTACGAGCAGTACTTC

j_gene: TRBJ1-2
abundance: many
v_gene: TRBV28
d_gene: -
CDR3aa: CASSPRGGEHLYGYTF
CDR3nt: TGTGCCAGCAGTCCCCGCGGGGGGGAGCACCTCTATGGCTACACCTTC

j_gene: TRBJ2-1
abundance: many
v_gene: TRBV25-1
d_gene: TRBD2
CDR3aa: CASRGLGVYNEQFF
CDR3nt: TGTGCCAGCAGGGGACTAGGGGTCTACAATGAGCAGTTCTTC

j_gene: TRBJ2-2
abundance: many
v_gene: TRBV20-1
d_gene: -
CDR3aa: CSAKNEWTGELFF
CDR3nt: TGCAGTGCTAAGAATGAGTGGACCGGGGAGCTGTTTTTT

j_gene: TRBJ2-1
abundance: few
v_gene: TRBV28
d_gene: -
CDR3aa: CASTARGISYNEQFF
CDR3nt: TGTGCCAGCACGGCGCGTGGTATATCCTACAATGAGCAGTTCTTC

j_gene: TRBJ2-7
abundance: many
v_gene: TRBV19
d_gene: -
CDR3aa: CASSIDLQGEQYF
CDR3nt: TGTGCCAGTAGTATAGATCTTCAAGGAGAGCAGTACTTC

j_gene: TRBJ2-3
abundance: few
v_gene: TRBV3-1
d_gene: TRBD2
CDR3aa: CASSQDGGWREITDTQYF
CDR3nt: TGTGCCAGCAGCCAAGATGGGGGGTGGCGGGAGATTACAGATACGCAGTATTTT

j_gene: TRBJ2-1
abundance: many
v_gene: TRBV20-1
d_gene: TRBD2
CDR3aa: CSAREGTSGRDENEQFF
CDR3nt: TGCAGTGCTAGAGAAGGGACTAGCGGGAGGGATGAGAATGAGCAGTTCTTC

j_gene: TRBJ2-1
abundance: many
v_gene: TRBV20-1
d_gene: TRBD2
CDR3aa: CSARDEGLAGGSYNEQFF
CDR3nt: TGCAGTGCTAGAGATGAGGGACTAGCGGGAGGTTCCTACAATGAGCAGTTCTTC